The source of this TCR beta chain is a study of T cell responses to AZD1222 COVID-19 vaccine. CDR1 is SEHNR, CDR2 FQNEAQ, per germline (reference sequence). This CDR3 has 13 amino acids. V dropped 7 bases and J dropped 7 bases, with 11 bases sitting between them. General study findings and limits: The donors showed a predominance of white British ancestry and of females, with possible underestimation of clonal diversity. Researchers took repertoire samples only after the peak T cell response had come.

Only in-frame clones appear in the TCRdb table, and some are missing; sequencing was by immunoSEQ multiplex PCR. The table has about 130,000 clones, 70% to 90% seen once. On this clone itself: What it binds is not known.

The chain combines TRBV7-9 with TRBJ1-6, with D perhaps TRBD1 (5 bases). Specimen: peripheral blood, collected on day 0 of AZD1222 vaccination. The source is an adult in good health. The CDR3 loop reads CASTWDGNSPLHF. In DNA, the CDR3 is TGTGCCAGCACCTGGGACGGGAATTCACCCCTCCACTTT.